This note documents a single TCR beta chain sequence. The data were obtained in a study of blood T cell repertoires in COVID-19. About the study: COVID-19 samples from acute and convalescent phases originated in the United States, Italy and Spain. PBMCs, B-cell-depleted T cells, or T cells were the source of the cDNA or gDNA that made up the material.

Methods used by the authors: Reference gene primer amplification gave nucleated cell count estimates. The repertoire was sequenced with immunoSEQ multiplex PCR; TCRdb's copy has only in-frame clones and lacks some. V, J and clone size are taken as reported in that table, and D and trimming were inferred from the DNA itself. The profile shows about 260,000 clones, approximately 82% of them singletons. The trim removed 0 bases at V and 0 bases at J, leaving 1 base unmatched. Per germline, CDR1 PRHDT and CDR2 FYEKMQ (reference sequence). The CDR3 contains 15 residues. Sequenced: peripheral blood. The sequence was collected from a man in his sixties who had recovered from COVID-19. The chain combines TRBV13 with TRBJ2-5; 7 bases align to TRBD1. The CDR3 here is CASSLGRGNQETQYF. The CDR3 nucleotides read TGTGCCAGCAGCTTAGGCAGGGGGAACCAAGAGACCCAGTACTTC.